The 4 T cell receptor beta chains presented below share a single source sample, sequenced in a study of graft-versus-host responses after intestinal transplantation. These TCRs are of unknown antigen specificity. Measured with immunoSEQ multiplex PCR; TCRdb has only the in-frame clones, and not every one. The sample carries more than 90,000 clones, 85% to 95% recorded once. The input for sequencing was unstimulated CD4+ T cells sorted from spleen or lymph node cells, taken before transplant. The receptors come from a human donor who was the organ donor for an intestinal transplant.

The chain links TRBV2 to TRBJ1-1; D call uncertain. V shed 5 bases and J shed 1 base, with 14 bases lying between them. The germline CDR1 and CDR2 sequences are SNHLY and FYNNEI. The CDR3 runs 15 residues. CDR3 sequence (DNA): TGTGCCAGCAGTATTTACACTGCCCGGAACACTGAAGCTTTCTTT. Its translation is CASSIYTARNTEAFF.

V gene TRBV7-9 combines with J gene TRBJ2-7; weak D call: TRBD1 (5 bases). This CDR3 is built from 13 residues. Looked up from germline, CDR1 is SEHNR and CDR2 is FQNEAQ (reference sequence). V was clipped by 4 bases and J by 2 bases, with 9 bases between them. CDR3 in DNA: TGTGCCAGCAGCTCCCAGGGCCCCTACGAGCAGTACTTC. This encodes CASSSQGPYEQYF.

The rearrangement links TRBV19 to TRBJ1-1; 9 bases line up with TRBD1. The V gene end was trimmed by 3 bases and the J gene end by 4 bases; junction bases not matched to a gene: 9. The germline V gene has CDR1 LNHDA and CDR2 SQIVND (reference sequence). The CDR3 length is 16 residues. The CDR3 DNA sequence: TGTGCCAGTAGTATGGACAGGGGTAACCCTGTCACTGAAGCTTTCTTT. Protein: CASSMDRGNPVTEAFF.

The J gene is TRBJ2-7, the V gene TRBV6-5; D remains ambiguous. The CDR3 covers 10 residues. Germline CDR1 reads MNHEY; CDR2 reads SVGAGI. With 6 bases removed from V and 4 bases from J, the gap between germline ends came to 4 bases. The CDR3: CASRGYEQYF. The CDR3 bases are TGTGCCAGCAGAGGGTACGAGCAGTACTTC.